These 9 T cell receptor beta chains share one sample of origin, sequenced in a study of cytomegalovirus exposure and HLA in healthy donors. A multiplex PCR was run with 60 Vbeta primers and 13 Jbeta primers. The method was immunoSEQ multiplex PCR; TCRdb's version includes in-frame clones alone and lacks a portion of them. The data contain tens of thousands of clones, 65% to 80% of them singletons. Sequencing was carried out using PBMCs. Receptor source: a man in his 60s in good health and CMV-seronegative.

The J gene is TRBJ2-7, the V gene TRBV6-1; 11 bases agree with TRBD1. Losses at the gene ends were 8 bases for V and 1 base for J; bases not matched to a gene: 7. Germline assignment: CDR1 MNHNS and CDR2 SASEGT. The CDR3 covers 15 residues. The CDR3 coding sequence is TGTGCCAGCCTGGGACAGGGGGTTTCTTCCTACGAGCAGTACTTC. It yields the protein CASLGQGVSSYEQYF.

This chain connects TRBV7-8 to TRBJ2-7; D might be TRBD1 (6 bases). The germline V gene has CDR1 SGHVS and CDR2 FQNEAQ. This CDR3 contains 15 residues. The V end was cut by 5 bases, the J end by 3 bases, with 17 bases between. The CDR3 DNA reads as TGTGCCAGCAGCATTATACAGGGAGAAAACTACGAGCAGTACTTC. Amino acids: CASSIIQGENYEQYF.

V usage is TRBV14 and J usage is TRBJ2-1; TRBD1 agrees at 8 bases. The trim removed 10 bases at V and 3 bases at J, leaving 14 bases unmatched. CDR1 SGHDN and CDR2 FVKESK come from the germline V gene. The CDR3 length is 16 residues. The CDR3 DNA is TGTGCCAACAGATCCGCACGGACAGGGCTCTACAATGAGCAGTTCTTC. Protein: CANRSARTGLYNEQFF. Complete variable domain (other parts from reference TRBV14 and TRBJ2-1): EAGVTQFPSHSVIEKGQTVTLRCDPISGHDNLYWYRRVMGKEIKFLLHFVKESKQDESGMPNNRFLAERTGGTYSTLKVQPAELEDSGVYFCANRSARTGLYNEQFFGPGTRLTVL.

The V and J genes are TRBV4-2 and TRBJ2-2, with D possibly matching TRBD1 (7 bases). The CDR3 has 17 amino acids. Trimming took off 0 bases at V and 0 bases at J, with 11 bases between the two ends. Looked up from germline, CDR1 is LGHNA and CDR2 is YNFKEQ. This CDR3 is CASSQDRGTANTGELFF. The DNA of the CDR3 is TGTGCCAGCAGCCAAGACCGGGGGACAGCGAACACCGGGGAGCTGTTTTTT.

This clone showed up just a few times. The chain recombines TRBV6-6 with TRBJ1-2, with D hard to call. The germline V gene encodes CDR1 MNHNY and CDR2 SVGAGI (reference sequence). Between the trimmed V and J ends, which lost 6 bases and 5 bases, there was a span of 7 bases. The CDR3 is 11 amino acids. CDR3 bases: TGTGCCAGCAGCGACACTTATGGCTACACCTTC. Protein product: CASSDTYGYTF.

V gene TRBV6-6 combines with J gene TRBJ1-1, with TRBD1 matching over 7 bases. The CDR3 has 16 amino acids. V was clipped by 4 bases and J by 3 bases; unmatched bases: 11. Germline V gene data show CDR1 as MNHNY and CDR2 as SVGAGI (reference sequence). The CDR3 loop reads CASSSPRTGGDTEAFF. For the CDR3, the DNA is TGTGCCAGCAGTTCCCCACGGACAGGCGGAGACACTGAAGCTTTCTTT.

This rearrangement joins TRBV5-6 to TRBJ2-1, with D possibly being TRBD1 (6 bases). This CDR3 has 14 residues. The germline V gene encodes CDR1 SGHDT and CDR2 YYEEEE. V lost 3 bases and J 1 base, leaving 8 bases between the germline ends. CDR3 residues: CASSSRGSYNEQFF. The DNA for the CDR3 is TGTGCCAGCAGCTCCAGGGGTTCCTACAATGAGCAGTTCTTC.

This clone was recorded a few times. This sequence joins TRBV5-1 and TRBJ2-7, with 8 bases aligning to TRBD2. V trimming: 9 bases; J trimming: 3 bases; junction bases outside the gene matches: 8. CDR1 and CDR2 (germline): SGHRS, YFSETQ. The CDR3 length is 13 residues. The CDR3 spells CATSTSAGYEQYF. CDR3 coding DNA: TGCGCCACCTCGACTAGCGCCGGCTACGAGCAGTACTTC.

The chain recombines TRBV30 with TRBJ1-2; 7 nucleotides match TRBD1. Trimming removed 3 bases from V and 7 bases from J; junction bases left unmatched: 8. The CDR3 length is 13 residues. Germline V lookup: CDR1 GTSNPN, CDR2 SVGIG (reference sequence). Here the CDR3 reads CAWRGRQGLGYTF. The CDR3 nucleotides read TGTGCCTGGAGAGGAAGACAGGGTCTTGGCTACACCTTC.